A single sample gave rise to the 15 T cell receptor beta chains below, sequenced in a study of graft-versus-host responses after intestinal transplantation. Libraries were prepared by immunoSEQ multiplex PCR; TCRdb keeps only in-frame clonotypes and omits some of them. This table holds about 10,000 clones, 36% found once. Stimulators, 200,000 irradiated and violet-dye-labeled cells, were plated with 200,000 CFSE-labeled responder cells. The sample was alloreactive CD8+ T cells from a mixed lymphocyte reaction culture, taken before intestinal transplant. Subset of the sample: CFSE-low proliferating T cells sorted from approximately 6-day pre-transplant mixed lymphocyte reaction (GvH or HvG direction). Receptor source: a human patient who received an intestinal transplant.

This clone was detected once. V is TRBV27 and J is TRBJ1-1, with unresolved D. Germline CDR1 is MNHEY and CDR2 is SMNVEV (reference sequence). Trimming pared 6 bases from V and 6 bases from J, leaving 14 bases between. The CDR3 is 13 residues long. As DNA, the CDR3 is TGTGCCAGCAGGTTCAGCGGGTCGGCTGAAGCTTTCTTT. Translation: CASRFSGSAEAFF.

This clone was counted only a few times. The rearrangement links TRBV19 to TRBJ2-7, with 7 nucleotides matching TRBD2. CDR3 length: 13 amino acids. Germline V CDR1 and CDR2: LNHDA, SQIVND (reference sequence). The V gene end was trimmed by 5 bases and the J gene end by 2 bases; junction bases not matched to a gene: 3. The DNA for the CDR3 is TGTGCCAGTAGTGGACTAGTTGCCTACGAGCAGTACTTC. This translates into CASSGLVAYEQYF.

This sequence joins TRBV19 and TRBJ2-5; 9 bases fit TRBD1. This CDR3 spans 15 amino acids. Germline CDR1 LNHDA, CDR2 SQIVND (reference sequence). After removal of 10 bases from V and 0 bases from J, the junction contained 9 bases not matched to a gene. This chain's CDR3 is CATSPTGGNQETQYF. The CDR3 nucleotides are TGTGCCACCTCCCCGACAGGGGGAAACCAAGAGACCCAGTACTTC.

This clone was observed a handful of times. The chain uses TRBV4-1 and TRBJ2-2; 9 nucleotides match TRBD2. Per the germline V gene, CDR1 is MGHRA and CDR2 is YSYEKL. The CDR3 contains 17 residues. The J segment lost 5 bases and the V segment lost 0 bases, leaving 7 bases of the junction unmatched. The CDR3 DNA sequence: TGCGCCAGCAGCCAAGAAATTCGGCGGGAGGGAACCGGGGAGCTGTTTTTT. This gives the protein CASSQEIRREGTGELFF.

This clone was seen just once. The chain carries TRBV18 and TRBJ1-2, with D uncertain. The CDR3 is 14 amino acids. In germline, CDR1 is KGHSH, CDR2 LQKENI. V was pared by 4 bases and J by 4 bases, with 13 bases between. As DNA, the CDR3 is TGTGCCAGCTCACGAACACGGGGAGGCTATGGCTACACCTTC. Amino acids: CASSRTRGGYGYTF.

This clone was seen more than once but under ten times. The chain joins TRBV27 to TRBJ2-1; TRBD1 aligns across 7 bases. After removal of 5 bases from V and 5 bases from J, the junction contained 9 bases not matched to a gene. CDR1 is MNHEY and CDR2 is SMNVEV in the germline V gene (reference sequence). The length of the CDR3 is 15 residues. CDR3 protein: CASSPIDRANNEQFF. The CDR3 bases are TGTGCCAGCAGTCCAATCGACAGGGCCAACAATGAGCAGTTCTTC.

V gene TRBV4-1 combines with J gene TRBJ2-1; TRBD2 matches at 15 bases. The CDR3 covers 19 residues. Looked up from germline, CDR1 is MGHRA and CDR2 is YSYEKL. Trimming at V came to 4 bases and at J to 1 base, leaving 8 bases not matched to a gene. This chain's CDR3 is CASSPGLAGGPASYNEQFF. Written as DNA, the CDR3 is TGCGCCAGCAGCCCGGGACTAGCGGGGGGCCCAGCGTCCTACAATGAGCAGTTCTTC.

This clone is medium-sized in the sample. The rearrangement links TRBV5-8 to TRBJ2-7; D unresolved. Trimming took off 1 base at V and 1 base at J, with 12 bases between the two ends. CDR1 is SGHTS, CDR2 YDEGEE, per germline. The CDR3 is 15 amino acids. CDR3 residues: CASSLPQVKSYEQYF. The CDR3 DNA follows: TGTGCCAGCAGCTTGCCCCAGGTCAAATCCTACGAGCAGTACTTC.

Relative to its sample, this clone is medium-sized (0.01 to 0.1%). The rearrangement joins TRBV6-4 to TRBJ2-2, with D unclear. CDR1 and CDR2 (germline): MRHNA, SNTAGT. The CDR3 is 13 residues long. The V end was cut by 4 bases, the J end by 0 bases, with 3 bases between. In DNA, the CDR3 is TGTGCCAGCAGTGCAGCGAACACCGGGGAGCTGTTTTTT. This sequence encodes CASSAANTGELFF.

The chain joins TRBV2 to TRBJ2-3, with D perhaps matching TRBD1 (6 bases). CDR3 length: 16 amino acids. V was pared by 8 bases and J by 2 bases, with 20 bases between. The V gene's germline CDR1 is SNHLY and CDR2 FYNNEI. Here the CDR3 DNA reads TGTGCCAGCGTAACGGCACAGGGCCCCTCCACAGATACGCAGTATTTT. Its translation: CASVTAQGPSTDTQYF.

This chain links TRBV18 with TRBJ2-1; 7 positions agree with TRBD2. J was trimmed by 10 bases and V by 6 bases; bases with no gene match: 12. The CDR3 has 14 amino acids. In germline, CDR1 is KGHSH, CDR2 LQKENI. The DNA for the CDR3 is TGTGCCAGCTCTCCGACTAGCCGCCGAAGGGAGCAGTTCTTC. The encoded protein is CASSPTSRRREQFF.

This clone was recorded only once. The chain joins TRBV2 to TRBJ2-1, with 7 bases identical to TRBD2. In germline, CDR1 is SNHLY, CDR2 FYNNEI. This CDR3 is 14 amino acids long. The trim removed 1 base at V and 9 bases at J, leaving 6 bases unmatched. CDR3 sequence (DNA): TGTGCCAGCAGTGAAGAATACGGGAGGAGTGAGCAGTTCTTC. Protein product: CASSEEYGRSEQFF.

This clone has just a few counts. This chain uses TRBV7-8 with TRBJ2-5, with 7 bases that match TRBD1. Trimming at V came to 5 bases and at J to 5 bases, leaving 11 bases not matched to a gene. The germline V gene encodes CDR1 SGHVS and CDR2 FQNEAQ. The CDR3 length is 15 residues. This CDR3 reads CASSPYRQGWETQYF. The CDR3 DNA sequence: TGTGCCAGCAGCCCCTACCGACAGGGATGGGAGACCCAGTACTTC.

This clone was counted a few times. This sequence joins TRBV2 and TRBJ2-3, with D perhaps matching TRBD2 (6 bases). The CDR3 is 16 residues long. The germline V gene encodes CDR1 SNHLY and CDR2 FYNNEI. V shed 9 bases and J shed 4 bases, with 23 bases lying between them. CDR3: CASEGRGLVFPDTQYF. As DNA, the CDR3 is TGTGCCAGTGAGGGACGGGGGTTAGTTTTCCCAGATACGCAGTATTTT.

This clone was seen more than once but under ten times. The J gene is TRBJ2-1, the V gene TRBV9; TRBD2 agrees at 8 bases. The CDR3 consists of 14 residues. V shed 3 bases and J 5 bases; nucleotides not matched to a gene: 4. Germline assignment: CDR1 SGDLS and CDR2 YYNGEE. CDR3 sequence (DNA): TGTGCCAGCAGCGACGGGACTAGTCACAATGAGCAGTTCTTC. Its protein product is CASSDGTSHNEQFF.